This TCR beta chain was found in a study of T cells in Graves' hyperthyroidism and ophthalmopathy. Amplification yielded TCR beta CDR3 regions, with RNA transcripts as the source. When the TCR CDR3 underwent first-round RT-PCR, the HTBI primer set was used. TCRdb processed the multiplex PCR reads anew with MiXCR; each CDR3 protein has one entry. The data show about 520,000 distinct CDR3 sequences, approximately 25% seen once. Trimming shortened V by 0 bases and J by 7 bases, and 12 bases separated the two germline ends. CDR3 length equals 14 residues. CDR1 and CDR2 from the germline V gene are LNHNV and YYDKDF (reference sequence).

The chain links TRBV15 to TRBJ1-2; D ambiguous. The receptor's source is a woman aged 25-40 years with Graves' ophthalmopathy. Sequencing was done on a sample of blood. DNA for the CDR3: TGTGCCACCAGCAGAGATCGGGCAGGCCCTGGCTACACCTTC. Protein sequence: CATSRDRAGPGYTF.